One T cell receptor (beta chain) is described in this entry. Original methodology: Reference gene primer amplification gave nucleated cell count estimates. Only in-frame clones appear in the TCRdb table, and some are missing; sequencing was by immunoSEQ multiplex PCR. Clonal size and the V and J genes are those of that table, whereas D and trimming came from the DNA. The sample comprises roughly 250,000 clones, 70% to 85% of which are singletons, and approximately 4.9% rests with the top ten. These data come from a study of blood T cell repertoires in COVID-19. Study-level background: Material from acute and convalescent COVID-19 was sourced from the United States, Italy and Spain. Sample material is recorded as cDNA or gDNA derived from T cells, B-cell-depleted T cells, or PBMCs.

Germline loops: CDR1 LGHDT, CDR2 YNNKEL (reference sequence). V lost 2 bases, J lost 6 bases, and 8 bases stayed unmatched. The CDR3 totals 16 residues. The source of this sequence is a woman older than 75 with active or convalescent COVID-19. The chain recombines TRBV3-1 (or the pseudogene TRBV3-2) with TRBJ1-4; 8 bases are a match to TRBD1. The sequenced sample was peripheral blood. This CDR3 reads CASSQLRQTGDEKLFF. The DNA for the CDR3 is TGTGCCAGCAGCCAATTAAGACAGACAGGGGATGAAAAACTGTTTTTT.